The 27 T cell receptor beta chains in this list originate from one sample, sequenced in a study of T cells in Graves' hyperthyroidism and ophthalmopathy. Authors of the study amplified TCR beta CDR3 regions from RNA transcripts. First-round RT-PCR targeting the TCR CDR3 was performed with the HTBI primer set. TCRdb redid the calling of the multiplex PCR reads with MiXCR, one entry per CDR3 protein. The sample includes under 350,000 distinct CDR3 sequences, about 21% of them seen just once. Sequencing input: blood. These receptors all come from a woman aged 45-65 years with Graves' hyperthyroidism.

This chain links TRBV11-2 with TRBJ2-1, with 7 bases that match TRBD2. The V gene's germline CDR1 is SGHAT and CDR2 FQNNGV. CDR3 size: 16 residues. V was pared by 6 bases and J by 0 bases, with 8 bases of the junction left unmatched. The CDR3 DNA reads TGTGCCAGCAGGCCGACTCTAGCGGACTCCTACAATGAGCAGTTCTTC. Protein sequence: CASRPTLADSYNEQFF.

The V gene is TRBV6-1, the J gene TRBJ1-2; D call uncertain. Germline V gene lookup returns CDR1 MNHNS and CDR2 SASEGT. Trimming removed 6 bases at V and 8 bases at J, with 13 bases between. This CDR3 is built from 12 residues. CDR3 protein: CASSIKANGYTF. The CDR3, as DNA: TGTGCCAGCAGCATCAAGGCTAACGGCTACACCTTC.

This chain joins TRBV2 and TRBJ1-6; D perhaps matches TRBD1 (6 bases). Germline V gene lookup returns CDR1 SNHLY and CDR2 FYNNEI. V was trimmed by 8 bases and J by 11 bases, leaving 19 bases between them. This CDR3 is built from 14 residues. Here the CDR3 reads CASGQQGIVAPLHF. The CDR3 DNA follows: TGTGCCAGCGGGCAACAGGGAATCGTGGCACCCCTCCACTTT.

This clonotype showed up just a few times. J is TRBJ1-4 and V is TRBV7-2; no clear D. CDR3 length equals 13 residues. V lost 6 bases, J lost 7 bases, and 12 bases lay in between. Germline V lookup: CDR1 SGHTA, CDR2 FQGNSA. The DNA of the CDR3 is TGTGCCAGCAGTCCTCCGACGGGTGAAAAACTGTTTTTT. Protein product: CASSPPTGEKLFF.

This clonotype has a count of ten or more. This chain links TRBV2 with TRBJ1-5; D is unresolved. The ends were cut back, 6 bases at V and 3 bases at J, with 9 bases in the middle. The germline V gene encodes CDR1 SNHLY and CDR2 FYNNEI. The CDR3 loop spans 13 amino acids. The CDR3 spells CASSGDYNQPQHF. CDR3 DNA sequence: TGTGCCAGCAGCGGAGACTACAATCAGCCCCAGCATTTT.

This clonotype was picked up many times. The chain is built from TRBV3-1 and TRBJ1-1; D unclear. This CDR3 is built from 13 residues. With 2 bases removed from V and 0 bases from J, the gap between germline ends came to 4 bases. Per the germline V gene, CDR1 is LGHDT and CDR2 is YNNKEL (reference sequence). CDR3 amino acids: CASSQQLNTEAFF. The CDR3 DNA reads TGTGCCAGCAGCCAACAATTGAACACTGAAGCTTTCTTT.

This clonotype occurred many times. The chain couples TRBV3-1 to TRBJ2-2; D unresolved. Germline V lookup: CDR1 LGHDT, CDR2 YNNKEL (reference sequence). Trimming shortened V by 2 bases and J by 5 bases, and 6 bases separated the two germline ends. This CDR3 contains 13 residues. The CDR3 nucleotides are TGTGCCAGCAGCCAAAGGCAAACCGGGGAGCTGTTTTTT. This gives the protein CASSQRQTGELFF.

The rearrangement links TRBV9 to TRBJ2-5; possible D gene TRBD2, 7 bases. V was cut by 2 bases and J by 2 bases, with 16 bases left in between. Germline CDR1 reads SGDLS; CDR2 reads YYNGEE. CDR3 size: 16 residues. The CDR3 DNA reads TGTGCCAGCAGCGTTCAAGGGGGGGGTTCTCAAGAGACCCAGTACTTC. It encodes CASSVQGGGSQETQYF.

This clonotype was detected a few times. The V and J genes are TRBV6-5 and TRBJ1-1, with D unresolved. CDR3 length: 11 amino acids. V gave up 3 bases and J gave up 9 bases, with 8 bases separating them. CDR1 and CDR2 from the germline V gene are MNHEY and SVGAGI. CDR3: CASSYSGKAFF. The CDR3 DNA reads TGTGCCAGCAGTTATTCTGGGAAAGCTTTCTTT.

This clonotype was recorded many times. The chain uses TRBV28 and TRBJ2-7; D might be TRBD2 (5 bases). Germline assignment: CDR1 MDHEN and CDR2 SYDVKM. CDR3 length equals 16 residues. Trimming shortened V by 0 bases and J by 2 bases, and 14 bases separated the two germline ends. The chain's CDR3 is CASSLWSSGFTYEQYF. Here the CDR3 DNA reads TGTGCCAGCAGTTTATGGAGCTCGGGGTTTACCTACGAGCAGTACTTC.

This clonotype was seen a handful of times. This sequence joins TRBV20-1 and TRBJ2-3; TRBD1 or TRBD2 may be the D gene (7 bases each). The ends were cut back, 4 bases at V and 4 bases at J, with 21 bases in the middle. Germline V gene data show CDR1 as DFQATT and CDR2 as SNEGSKA (reference sequence). This CDR3 has 16 amino acids. The CDR3 sequence: CSATGRGGASADTQYF. The CDR3 DNA sequence: TGCAGTGCTACGGGCAGGGGGGGGGCGTCCGCAGATACGCAGTATTTT.

At least ten counts were recorded for this clonotype. The CDR3 here is CASSTRTASIGEQYF. As DNA, the CDR3 is TGTGCCAGCAGCACACGGACAGCATCCATAGGCGAGCAGTACTTC. The V gene is TRBV11-2, the J gene TRBJ2-7; maybe TRBD1 (6 bases). The CDR3 contains 15 residues. Trimming left V 5 bases short and J 6 bases short, with 20 bases between. Per germline, CDR1 SGHAT and CDR2 FQNNGV.

The chain couples TRBV6-2 or TRBV6-3 to TRBJ1-5, with TRBD1 identical over 10 bases. Germline V lookup: CDR1 MNHEY, CDR2 SVGEGT. V gave up 5 bases and J gave up 4 bases; unmatched junction bases: 8. The CDR3 spans 16 residues. Here the CDR3 reads CASSDLTGGQNQPQHF. The CDR3 region has the DNA TGTGCCAGCAGTGACCTGACAGGGGGCCAGAATCAGCCCCAGCATTTT.

There are many counts of this clonotype. The rearrangement uses TRBV7-3 and TRBJ2-1; 8 positions agree with TRBD1. Germline CDR1 reads SGHTA; CDR2 reads FQGTGA. CDR3 length equals 13 residues. Trimming removed 2 bases from V and 8 bases from J; junction bases left unmatched: 2. CDR3 sequence: CASSLYRGDEQFF. CDR3 nucleotide sequence: TGTGCCAGCAGCTTATACAGGGGGGATGAGCAGTTCTTC.

Remarks on this clonotype: This may come from a read error, since a much larger clone is one base off. The chain employs TRBV6-2 or TRBV6-3 and TRBJ2-5, with a possible D match to TRBD1 (6 bases). CDR3 length: 13 amino acids. Deletions cut 6 bases from V and 3 bases from J, with 11 bases between. Germline V lookup: CDR1 MNHEY, CDR2 SVGEGT. The CDR3 sequence is CASRGTREETQYF. The CDR3 region has the DNA TGTGCCAGCAGGGGGACAAGGGAAGAGACCCAGTACTTC.

This clonotype has at least ten counts. For the CDR3, the DNA is TGTGCCAGCAGTCTACAAGGGACAGGGGGAGATACGCAGTATTTT. Amino acids: CASSLQGTGGDTQYF. This chain connects TRBV2 to TRBJ2-3, with 11 bases that match TRBD1. CDR3 size: 15 residues. V was pared by 5 bases and J by 5 bases, with 6 bases of the junction left unmatched. Germline values: CDR1 SNHLY, CDR2 FYNNEI.

On this clonotype: A junction end diverges from the germline sequence, so it may reflect a read error. The chain has TRBV28 and TRBJ2-2; possibly TRBD1 for D (5 bases). This CDR3 is built from 13 residues. Germline CDR1 MDHEN, CDR2 SYDVKM. The chain's CDR3 is CASEAGNIGELFF. CDR3 DNA sequence: TGTGCCAGCGAGGCAGGGAACATCGGGGAGCTGTTTTTT.

The sample holds many counts of this clonotype. The chain recombines TRBV29-1 with TRBJ1-5; possible D gene TRBD1, 5 bases. CDR1 and CDR2 from the germline V gene are SQVTM and ANQGSEA. The CDR3 spans 12 residues. The V gene lost 4 bases and the J gene lost 4 bases, with 8 bases spanning the gap. For the CDR3, the DNA is TGCAGCGTTGGGGGGGGGAATCAGCCCCAGCATTTT. It translates to CSVGGGNQPQHF.

The V and J genes are TRBV20-1 and TRBJ1-5; TRBD1 aligns across 8 bases. Unmatched junction bases numbered 12, after V lost 4 bases and J lost 7 bases. This CDR3 has 15 residues. Per the germline V gene, CDR1 is DFQATT and CDR2 is SNEGSKA (reference sequence). As DNA, the CDR3 is TGCAGTGCTATAATCCAGGGGGCGGGCAGGCAGCCCCAGCATTTT. Amino acids: CSAIIQGAGRQPQHF.

This clonotype came up many times. The DNA for the CDR3 is TGTGCCAGCAGCTTAAAGCCCCCCGGTACTACGAACACCGGGGAGCTGTTTTTT. It yields the protein CASSLKPPGTTNTGELFF. The rearrangement links TRBV7-3 to TRBJ2-2; D gene ambiguous. Germline-derived CDR1 and CDR2 are SGHTA and FQGTGA. The CDR3 has 18 amino acids. V gave up 1 base and J gave up 0 bases, with 15 bases separating them.

Only a few counts were recorded for this clonotype. V gene TRBV28 combines with J gene TRBJ2-1; D is unclear. There are 14 residues in the CDR3. The V end was cut by 0 bases, the J end by 6 bases, with 9 bases between. CDR1 is MDHEN, CDR2 SYDVKM, per germline. The CDR3 DNA is TGTGCCAGCAGTTTATGGCGGTACTTCAATGAGCAGTTCTTC. It is translated as CASSLWRYFNEQFF.

V usage is TRBV25-1 and J usage is TRBJ1-4, with no clear D. CDR3 length: 15 amino acids. Germline values: CDR1 MGHDK, CDR2 SYGVNS. V was clipped by 0 bases and J by 7 bases, with 12 bases between them. The CDR3 sequence is CASSEYRVSSEKLFF. CDR3 nucleotide sequence: TGTGCCAGCAGTGAATATCGGGTTTCGAGTGAAAAACTGTTTTTT.

This clonotype was recorded at least ten times. The rearrangement joins TRBV7-3 to TRBJ1-4; D is undetermined. V lost 6 bases to trimming and J lost 0 bases, with 11 bases between them. The CDR3 length is 15 residues. In germline, CDR1 is SGHTA, CDR2 FQGTGA. This chain's CDR3 is CASRVRPTTNEKLFF. The CDR3 bases are TGTGCCAGCAGAGTAAGACCGACAACTAATGAAAAACTGTTTTTT.

The gene calls are TRBV5-4 and TRBJ2-2; D tentatively reads TRBD1 or TRBD2 (6 bases each). V was pared by 3 bases and J by 5 bases, with 11 bases between. This CDR3 has 14 amino acids. In germline, CDR1 is SGHNT, CDR2 YYREEE (reference sequence). The CDR3 DNA is TGTGCCAGCAGCTACGGGGGCCGGACCGGGGAGCTGTTTTTT. Encoded protein: CASSYGGRTGELFF. Together with reference TRBV5-4 and TRBJ2-2, the CDR3 gives the full variable domain: ETGVTQSPTHLIKTRGQQVTLRCSSQSGHNTVSWYQQALGQGPQFIFQYYREEENGRGNFPPRFSGLQFPNYSSELNVNALELDDSALYLCASSYGGRTGELFFGEGSRLTVL.

The rearrangement joins TRBV10-3 to TRBJ2-1; 9 bases agree with TRBD2. Per the germline V gene, CDR1 is ENHRY and CDR2 is SYGVKD. The CDR3 totals 12 residues. V lost 8 bases, J lost 5 bases, and 1 base stayed unmatched. CDR3 nucleotide sequence: TGTGCCATCGCGGGAGGGGACAATGAGCAGTTCTTC. Protein: CAIAGGDNEQFF.

The CDR3 nucleotides read TGTGCCAGCAGTGACTCGGCGGTTGGATATAATTCACCCCTCCACTTT. As protein: CASSDSAVGYNSPLHF. The chain joins TRBV6-4 to TRBJ1-6, with D hard to call. Germline V gives CDR1 MRHNA, CDR2 SNTAGT. V was cut by 0 bases and J by 4 bases, with 10 bases left in between. The CDR3 contains 16 residues.

This clonotype appeared many times. This chain links TRBV3-1 with TRBJ2-7; D gene unclear. The CDR3 spans 14 residues. Germline V gene sequence: CDR1 LGHDT, CDR2 YNNKEL (reference sequence). V was clipped by 2 bases and J by 0 bases, with 8 bases between them. The CDR3: CASSQLGDSYEQYF. The CDR3, as DNA: TGTGCCAGCAGCCAACTGGGTGACTCCTACGAGCAGTACTTC.